This T cell receptor (beta chain) was sequenced during a study of T cell repertoires in cytomegalovirus infection. As for the study in general: Through public TCR beta signatures, both CMV infection and matching HLA type were indicated.

This clonotype showed up many times. Its matching antigen is unknown. V lost 9 bases, J lost 6 bases, and 17 bases lay in between. The CDR3 runs 13 residues. The germline V gene has CDR1 SNHLY and CDR2 FYNNEI. TCRdb recomputed calls from the reads with MiXCR, one row per CDR3 protein. The sample includes about 460,000 distinct CDR3 sequences, approximately 11% of them seen just once. Study-wide results and limits: Adding up the frequency of public TCR beta families identified people who carried CMV plus the relevant HLA. Clonotypes of TCR beta that were HLA-C-restricted and CMV-specific dominated the ex vivo response.

The receptor was isolated from a human donor in good health (CMV status not recorded). Some clones in this sample may be carry-over from other donors' samples. This chain uses TRBV2 with TRBJ1-1; unclear D gene. The sample consisted of PBMCs. CDR3 nucleotides: TGTGCCAGTAAACAGTCGAGGACGTCTGAAGCTTTCTTT. Its translation: CASKQSRTSEAFF.